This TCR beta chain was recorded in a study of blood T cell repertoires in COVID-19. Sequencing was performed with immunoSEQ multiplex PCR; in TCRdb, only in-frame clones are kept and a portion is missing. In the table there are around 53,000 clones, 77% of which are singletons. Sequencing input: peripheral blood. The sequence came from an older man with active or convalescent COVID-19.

The CDR3 DNA follows: TGTGCCAGCAGCTTAATAGGACTGGGGTCGGATGAGCAGTACTTC. Encoded protein: CASSLIGLGSDEQYF. The chain uses TRBV7-2 and TRBJ2-7; the D gene is possibly TRBD2 (5 bases). V gave up 2 bases and J gave up 7 bases, with 18 bases separating them. CDR1 and CDR2 (germline): SGHTA, FQGNSA. The CDR3 contains 15 residues.